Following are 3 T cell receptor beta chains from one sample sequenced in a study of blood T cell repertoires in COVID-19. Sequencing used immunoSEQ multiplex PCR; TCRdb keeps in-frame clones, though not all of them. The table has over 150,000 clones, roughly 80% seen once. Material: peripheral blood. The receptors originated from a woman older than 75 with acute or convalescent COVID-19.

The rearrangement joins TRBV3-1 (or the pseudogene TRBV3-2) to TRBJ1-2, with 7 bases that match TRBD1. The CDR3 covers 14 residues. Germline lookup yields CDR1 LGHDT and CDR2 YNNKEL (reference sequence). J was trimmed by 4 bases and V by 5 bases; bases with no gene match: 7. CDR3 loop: CASSGQEGPYGYTF. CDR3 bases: TGTGCCAGCAGCGGACAGGAAGGCCCCTATGGCTACACCTTC.

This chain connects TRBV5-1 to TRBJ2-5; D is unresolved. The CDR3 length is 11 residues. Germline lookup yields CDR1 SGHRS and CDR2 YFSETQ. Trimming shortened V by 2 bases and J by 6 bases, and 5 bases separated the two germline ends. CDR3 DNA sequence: TGCGCCAGCAGCTTCGCGCAGACCCAGTACTTC. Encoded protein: CASSFAQTQYF. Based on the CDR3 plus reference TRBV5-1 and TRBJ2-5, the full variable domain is KAGVTQTPRYLIKTRGQQVTLSCSPISGHRSVSWYQQTPGQGLQFLFEYFSETQRNKGNFPGRFSGRQFSNSRSEMNVSTLELGDSALYLCASSFAQTQYFGPGTRLLVL.

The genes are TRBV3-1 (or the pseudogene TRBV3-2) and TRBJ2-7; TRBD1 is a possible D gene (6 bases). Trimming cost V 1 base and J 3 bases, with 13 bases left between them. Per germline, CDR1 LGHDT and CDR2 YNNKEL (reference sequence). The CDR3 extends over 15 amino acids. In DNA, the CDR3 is TGTGCCAGCAGCCAAGCCGGGACAAACGACTACGAGCAGTACTTC. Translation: CASSQAGTNDYEQYF.